This TCR beta chain was sequenced for a study of immune heterogeneity within non-small cell lung tumors. Whole-study findings and limits: Different patients shared few of their high-frequency T-cell receptor beta clonotypes. Within a patient, dominant CDR3 beta clonotypes were shared across sites, though different locations had unique frequent clones.

On this clonotype itself: Its antigen is undetermined.

For the TCR beta CDR3, multiplex PCR with 32 V and 13 J primers performed the amplification. TCRdb used MiXCR to reprocess the multiplex PCR reads, holding one entry per CDR3 protein. Of approximately 31,000 distinct CDR3 sequences detected, more than 25% appear once; the ten largest clones hold 3.5% to 4.5%. Template material comprised bulk tumor genomic DNA at roughly 630 ng per sample. Spaced far apart, several biopsies were taken from each primary tumor during surgery. It was patients with untreated, newly diagnosed non-small cell lung cancer who underwent curative surgery. Trimming shortened V by 1 base and J by 5 bases, and 10 bases separated the two germline ends. The germline CDR1 and CDR2 sequences are SGHDT and YYEEEE. The CDR3 length is 14 residues.

This receptor was obtained from a man aged 35 to 55 with non-small cell lung cancer. The sequenced sample consisted of lung tumor tissue. The chain links TRBV5-6 to TRBJ1-3; tentative D call: TRBD1 (5 bases). The CDR3, as DNA: TGTGCCAGCAGCTTGCGGTCAGGGCGAAACACCATATATTTT. Translation: CASSLRSGRNTIYF.